The 20 T cell receptor beta chains below come from one sample, sequenced in a study of T cell responses to AZD1222 COVID-19 vaccine. Repertoires were generated with immunoSEQ multiplex PCR, while TCRdb's copy carries only in-frame clones and drops some. Here the sample spans 150,000 to 200,000 clones, roughly 94% being singletons. This sample comprised peripheral blood, obtained on day 0 of AZD1222 vaccination. Source of these receptors: an adult in good health.

CDR3 coding DNA: TGTGCCAGCAGCCCTCGCGGCGGGACCTACAATGAGCAGTTCTTC. This gives the protein CASSPRGGTYNEQFF. This chain connects TRBV5-5 to TRBJ2-1; TRBD2 is a possible D gene (6 bases). From germline, CDR1 is SGHKS and CDR2 YYEKEE (reference sequence). The CDR3 covers 15 residues. Trimming removed 4 bases at V and 2 bases at J, with 13 bases between.

J is TRBJ1-1 and V is TRBV15; D not certain. The germline gives CDR1 LNHNV, CDR2 YYDKDF (reference sequence). The CDR3 is 13 amino acids. Trimming took 1 base from V and 4 from J, leaving 7 bases between them. CDR3 nucleotides: TGTGCCACCAGCAGAGTCCGGGGCACTGAAGCTTTCTTT. Its protein is CATSRVRGTEAFF.

The gene calls are TRBV4-1 and TRBJ1-3; D not certain. The CDR3 sequence is 14 residues long. The V end was cut by 4 bases, the J end by 4 bases, with 11 bases between. Germline loops: CDR1 MGHRA, CDR2 YSYEKL. The CDR3 spells CASSPLTLGNTIYF. CDR3 sequence (DNA): TGCGCCAGCAGCCCATTAACGCTCGGAAACACCATATATTTT.

The CDR3 spells CASSFRGGGDEKLFF. CDR3 coding DNA: TGTGCCAGCAGCTTCCGTGGGGGCGGCGATGAAAAACTGTTTTTT. The chain recombines TRBV5-5 with TRBJ1-4; possible D gene TRBD1, 6 bases. CDR1 is SGHKS, CDR2 YYEKEE, per germline (reference sequence). Trimming stripped 2 bases from V and 6 bases from J, with 14 bases between. The CDR3 is made up of 15 amino acids.

The CDR3 nucleotides are TGTGCCAGCGGGAAAGACGGTTACAATGAGCAGTTCTTC. It translates to CASGKDGYNEQFF. This chain uses TRBV6-5 with TRBJ2-1; D uncertain. This CDR3 spans 13 amino acids. V shed 8 bases and J shed 4 bases, with 12 bases lying between them. CDR1 and CDR2 from the germline V gene are MNHEY and SVGAGI.

Here the CDR3 reads CATTYREHTEAFF. CDR3 nucleotide sequence: TGTGCCACCACCTACCGGGAGCACACTGAAGCTTTCTTT. The J gene is TRBJ1-1, the V gene TRBV6-5, with D unclear. V was shortened by 10 bases and J by 3 bases, with 15 bases between the two germline ends. The germline V gene has CDR1 MNHEY and CDR2 SVGAGI. This CDR3 is 13 amino acids long.

This clone is a singleton in its sample. The chain links TRBV12-3 or TRBV12-4 to TRBJ2-3; D remains ambiguous. The ends were cut back, 6 bases at V and 3 bases at J, with 10 bases in the middle. The CDR3 covers 13 residues. The CDR3 nucleotides read TGTGCCAGCAGATCTACCGGGACAGATACGCAGTATTTT. Its translation: CASRSTGTDTQYF.

The chain recombines TRBV14 with TRBJ1-1; 7 bases fit TRBD1. The junction had 12 bases not matched to a gene; V was cut back by 4 bases and J by 1 base. The V gene's germline CDR1 is SGHDN and CDR2 FVKESK. This CDR3 is 17 amino acids long. As DNA, the CDR3 is TGTGCCAGCAGCCTACCTCGGACAGGAAAAAAGAACACTGAAGCTTTCTTT. It specifies CASSLPRTGKKNTEAFF.

The gene calls are TRBV7-9 and TRBJ1-4; D might be TRBD1 (5 bases). The CDR3 extends over 15 amino acids. V was trimmed by 7 bases and J by 3 bases, leaving 15 bases between them. The germline V gene has CDR1 SEHNR and CDR2 FQNEAQ (reference sequence). The CDR3: CASTTGDWPNEKLFF. CDR3 nucleotides: TGTGCCAGCACCACTGGGGACTGGCCTAATGAAAAACTGTTTTTT.

The V call is TRBV5-4, the J call TRBJ1-1; D unclear. Trimming stripped 3 bases from V and 1 base from J, with 19 bases between. The length of the CDR3 is 17 residues. The germline V gene has CDR1 SGHNT and CDR2 YYREEE (reference sequence). CDR3: CASSSQAYRDPNTEAFF. In DNA form, the CDR3 reads TGTGCCAGCAGCTCGCAAGCGTACAGAGACCCGAACACTGAAGCTTTCTTT.

The sample holds one count of this clone. The V call is TRBV5-1, the J call TRBJ1-6; TRBD1 is a possible D gene (6 bases). The CDR3 runs to 18 residues. Per germline, CDR1 SGHRS and CDR2 YFSETQ. Trimming left V 4 bases short and J 0 bases short, with 17 bases between. CDR3 in DNA: TGCGCCAGCAGCCCATCGGGGGCGAGGAGCTCCTATAATTCACCCCTCCACTTT. It is translated as CASSPSGARSSYNSPLHF.

This chain uses TRBV9 with TRBJ1-1; D is possibly TRBD1 (5 bases). The CDR3 covers 14 residues. V lost 1 base and J 1 base, leaving 8 bases between the germline ends. Germline CDR1 SGDLS, CDR2 YYNGEE. Here the CDR3 reads CASSVLQANTEAFF. DNA for the CDR3: TGTGCCAGCAGCGTATTACAGGCGAACACTGAAGCTTTCTTT. Supplemented by reference TRBV9 and TRBJ1-1, the full variable domain reads DSGVTQTPKHLITATGQRVTLRCSPRSGDLSVYWYQQSLDQGLQFLIQYYNGEERAKGNILERFSAQQFPDLHSELNLSSLELGDSALYFCASSVLQANTEAFFGQGTRLTVV.

This clone was detected only once. The chain employs TRBV24-1 and TRBJ2-7, with TRBD1 matching over 8 bases. The CDR3 runs 17 residues. V dropped 4 bases and J dropped 6; count of bases not matched to a gene: 16. Germline-derived CDR1 and CDR2 are KGHDR and SFDVKD. CDR3 amino acids: CATSDQNQDREWGEQYF. The CDR3 DNA sequence: TGTGCCACCAGTGACCAGAATCAGGACAGGGAATGGGGCGAGCAGTACTTC.

This sequence joins TRBV9 and TRBJ1-1, with D uncertain. The V end lost 0 bases, the J end lost 1 base, and 4 bases lay between the germline ends. Germline CDR1 SGDLS, CDR2 YYNGEE. This CDR3 is 13 amino acids long. The chain's CDR3 is CASSVAQNTEAFF. The CDR3 DNA sequence: TGTGCCAGCAGCGTAGCTCAGAACACTGAAGCTTTCTTT.

The V call is TRBV9, the J call TRBJ1-2; D call uncertain. This CDR3 is built from 13 residues. CDR1 and CDR2 from the germline V gene are SGDLS and YYNGEE. Trimming took off 0 bases at V and 8 bases at J, with 11 bases between the two ends. The chain's CDR3 is CASSVGAEKGYTF. The CDR3 nucleotides read TGTGCCAGCAGCGTAGGCGCAGAGAAGGGCTACACCTTC. The variable domain in full, with the rest retrieved from reference TRBV9 and TRBJ1-2, is DSGVTQTPKHLITATGQRVTLRCSPRSGDLSVYWYQQSLDQGLQFLIQYYNGEERAKGNILERFSAQQFPDLHSELNLSSLELGDSALYFCASSVGAEKGYTFGSGTRLTVV.

The rearrangement uses TRBV11-2 and TRBJ2-7; D ambiguous. Germline lookup yields CDR1 SGHAT and CDR2 FQNNGV. V was pared by 1 base and J by 2 bases, with 9 bases between. This CDR3 is 14 amino acids long. The CDR3 is CASSLGPVTYEQYF. For the CDR3, the DNA is TGTGCCAGCAGCTTAGGCCCGGTAACCTACGAGCAGTACTTC.

The chain links TRBV6-6 to TRBJ2-2; TRBD1 aligns across 12 bases. Losses at the gene ends were 7 bases for V and 3 bases for J; bases not matched to a gene: 21. This CDR3 is built from 21 residues. Germline CDR1 reads MNHNY; CDR2 reads SVGAGI (reference sequence). The CDR3 protein is CASTYGGLGTGGNRDTGELFF. CDR3 sequence (DNA): TGTGCCAGCACCTATGGGGGCCTCGGGACAGGGGGCAACAGGGACACCGGGGAGCTGTTTTTT.

This chain joins TRBV5-1 and TRBJ1-4, with D possibly being TRBD1 (6 bases). Germline values: CDR1 SGHRS, CDR2 YFSETQ. V lost 6 bases to trimming and J lost 8 bases, with 14 bases between them. This CDR3 is 13 amino acids long. The CDR3 here is CASNTGGGEKLFF. The CDR3 nucleotides read TGCGCCAGCAACACGGGAGGGGGAGAAAAACTGTTTTTT.

Only one count was recorded for this clone. The V and J genes are TRBV10-3 and TRBJ1-2; TRBD1 is a possible D gene (6 bases). The CDR3 runs to 15 residues. Germline V gene sequence: CDR1 ENHRY, CDR2 SYGVKD. Trimming took off 6 bases at V and 6 bases at J, with 20 bases between the two ends. The DNA for the CDR3 is TGTGCCATCAGACCGACAGGAGGGCGAGAGGATGGCTACACCTTC. Translation gives CAIRPTGGREDGYTF.

The chain uses TRBV6-5 and TRBJ1-2; no firm D call. V shed 0 bases and J shed 4 bases, with 9 bases lying between them. Germline V lookup: CDR1 MNHEY, CDR2 SVGAGI. This CDR3 is built from 14 residues. The CDR3 sequence is CASSYSPKGYGYTF. The CDR3 DNA reads TGTGCCAGCAGTTACTCTCCCAAGGGCTATGGCTACACCTTC.